Listed below are T cell receptor beta chains from one sample, sequenced in a study of blood T cell repertoires in COVID-19. Here immunoSEQ multiplex PCR was the method, and the copy in TCRdb shows in-frame clones only, minus some. This sample has 200,000 to 250,000 clones, with around 84% found just once. The specimen sequenced was peripheral blood. All receptors come from a woman aged 35 to 49 who had recovered from COVID-19. Each CDR3 is given with its conserved first and last residue. D genes are given only for firm matches. Clone size is stated in some rows and not others, as once, few, many or a class when expanded.

V	J	size	D	CDR3	DNA
TRBV24-1	TRBJ2-2	NA	TRBD1	CATSASDRDTGELFF	TGTGCCACCAGTGCGTCCGACAGGGACACCGGGGAGCTGTTTTTT
TRBV2	TRBJ2-5	NA	TRBD1	CASSSEGQGQETQYF	TGTGCCAGCAGTTCAGAGGGACAGGGCCAAGAGACCCAGTACTTC
TRBV12-3/TRBV12-4	TRBJ2-5	NA	NA	CASSAGETQYF	TGTGCCAGCAGCGCCGGTGAGACCCAGTACTTC
TRBV7-8	TRBJ1-1	NA	NA	CASSLVRGTEAFF	TGTGCCAGCAGCTTAGTCAGGGGAACTGAAGCTTTCTTT
TRBV30	TRBJ2-5	NA	TRBD2	CAWTTSGGGQETQYF	TGTGCCTGGACGACTAGCGGGGGGGGACAAGAGACCCAGTACTTC
TRBV7-2	TRBJ2-7	NA	NA	CASSFAGTSSYEQYF	TGTGCCAGCAGCTTTGCGGGAACAAGCTCCTACGAGCAGTACTTC
TRBV28	TRBJ1-2	NA	TRBD1	CASSLDRGPHGYTF	TGTGCCAGCAGTTTAGACAGGGGTCCACACGGCTACACCTTC
TRBV30	TRBJ1-1	NA	NA	CAWNAGLTNTEAFF	TGTGCCTGGAACGCAGGGTTGACGAACACTGAAGCTTTCTTT
TRBV24-1	TRBJ2-1	NA	TRBD2	CATSGAGGANNEQFF	TGTGCCACCAGTGGCGCGGGAGGGGCCAACAATGAGCAGTTCTTC
TRBV5-4	TRBJ1-2	few	TRBD1	CASSEQGRDYGYTF	TGTGCCAGCAGCGAACAGGGGCGGGACTATGGCTACACCTTC
TRBV7-3	TRBJ2-1	NA	TRBD1	CASSPDRGHREQFF	TGTGCCAGCAGCCCGGACAGGGGTCATCGTGAGCAGTTCTTC
TRBV6-2/TRBV6-3	TRBJ1-6	NA	TRBD1	CASSLRGQGRGDNSPLHF	TGTGCCAGCAGCCTTCGCGGACAGGGCAGAGGGGATAATTCACCCCTCCACTTT
TRBV7-2	TRBJ2-2	NA	TRBD2	CASSPGGRAGELFF	TGTGCCAGCAGCCCTGGGGGGAGGGCCGGGGAGCTGTTTTTT
TRBV29-1	TRBJ2-5	NA	NA	CSGHRGSQETQYF	TGCAGCGGGCATCGGGGAAGCCAAGAGACCCAGTACTTC
TRBV6-5	TRBJ1-2	once	NA	CASRLRAFYGYTF	TGTGCCAGCAGACTCAGGGCGTTCTATGGCTACACCTTC
TRBV4-1	TRBJ2-7	NA	TRBD2	CASSQEKRGSGAYEQYF	TGCGCCAGCAGCCAAGAAAAACGCGGTAGCGGGGCGTACGAGCAGTACTTC
TRBV28	TRBJ2-1	NA	NA	CAIGESSYNEQFF	TGTGCCATAGGAGAGAGCTCCTACAATGAGCAGTTCTTC
TRBV2	TRBJ2-5	NA	TRBD2	CASRGGLAEETQYF	TGTGCCAGCAGGGGGGGACTAGCGGAAGAGACCCAGTACTTC
TRBV3-1/TRBV3-2	TRBJ2-7	once	TRBD2	CASSQASGESYEQYF	TGTGCCAGCAGCCAAGCTAGCGGGGAATCCTACGAGCAGTACTTC
TRBV19	TRBJ1-1	once	NA	CASRTGVGTEAFF	TGTGCCAGTAGAACAGGCGTGGGCACTGAAGCTTTCTTT
TRBV27	TRBJ2-7	NA	TRBD1	CASRPAGQGIGEQYF	TGTGCCAGCAGACCCGCGGGACAGGGTATCGGCGAGCAGTACTTC
TRBV28	TRBJ1-5	NA	NA	CASSFGRGQPQHF	TGTGCCAGCAGTTTTGGCCGGGGGCAGCCCCAGCATTTT
TRBV6-2/TRBV6-3	TRBJ2-1	NA	TRBD2	CASSDKIAGGPGNEQFF	TGTGCCAGCAGTGACAAAATCGCGGGGGGGCCGGGGAATGAGCAGTTCTTC
TRBV29-1	TRBJ2-5	NA	NA	CSANQGPQETQYF	TGCAGCGCCAACCAGGGGCCGCAAGAGACCCAGTACTTC
TRBV6-5	TRBJ1-5	NA	TRBD1	CASSHTQGAEPQHF	TGTGCCAGCAGCCATACCCAGGGGGCTGAGCCCCAGCATTTT
TRBV6-2/TRBV6-3	TRBJ2-1	NA	TRBD2	CASSYDPTTRTSRSYNEQFF	TGTGCCAGCAGTTACGACCCAACCACGCGGACTAGCAGGTCCTACAATGAGCAGTTCTTC
TRBV20-1	TRBJ1-2	NA	NA	CSANRDTGYTF	TGCAGTGCTAATAGGGACACTGGGTACACCTTC
TRBV5-6	TRBJ1-2	NA	NA	CASSLVGAYDYGYTF	TGTGCCAGCAGCTTGGTTGGTGCCTACGACTATGGCTACACCTTC
TRBV5-1	TRBJ2-3	NA	TRBD2	CASTRTSGGDTQYF	TGCGCCAGCACTCGGACTAGCGGGGGAGATACGCAGTATTTT
TRBV3-1/TRBV3-2	TRBJ2-7	NA	NA	CASSERTSYEQYF	TGTGCCAGCAGTGAGCGGACCTCCTACGAGCAGTACTTC
TRBV4-3	TRBJ2-5	NA	TRBD2	CASSHLAGGMETQYF	TGCGCCAGCAGCCATCTAGCGGGGGGGATGGAGACCCAGTACTTC
TRBV5-1	TRBJ2-7	NA	NA	CASSLDPGSYEQYF	TGCGCCAGCAGCTTGGATCCGGGCTCCTACGAGCAGTACTTC
TRBV29-1	TRBJ1-1	NA	TRBD1	CSVADSGGPSAFF	TGCAGCGTTGCGGATTCAGGGGGCCCCTCAGCTTTCTTT
TRBV7-2	TRBJ1-4	many	NA	CASSSQTATNEKLFF	TGTGCCAGCAGCTCCCAGACAGCAACTAATGAAAAACTGTTTTTT
TRBV15	TRBJ2-5	NA	NA	CATSLKGLLEETQYF	TGTGCCACCAGCCTTAAGGGACTCCTCGAAGAGACCCAGTACTTC
TRBV19	TRBJ1-2	once	NA	CASSFGEVNYGYTF	TGTGCCAGTAGTTTCGGGGAAGTTAACTATGGCTACACCTTC
TRBV21-1	TRBJ2-3	NA	NA	CASSKTTPGGLQARRYF	TGTGCCAGCAGCAAAACGACCCCCGGAGGACTACAGGCCCGCCGGTATTTT
TRBV29-1	TRBJ1-2	NA	TRBD1	CSAGTGNYGYTF	TGCAGCGCCGGGACAGGGAACTATGGCTACACCTTC
TRBV19	TRBJ1-5	NA	NA	CASSIVGANQPQHF	TGTGCCAGTAGTATAGTGGGCGCCAATCAGCCCCAGCATTTT
TRBV19	TRBJ1-5	once	NA	CASSITPRLQPQHF	TGTGCCAGTAGTATAACCCCCAGACTTCAGCCCCAGCATTTT
TRBV5-1	TRBJ1-1	NA	TRBD1	CASSFEGGSAEAFF	TGCGCCAGCAGCTTCGAAGGGGGCAGCGCTGAAGCTTTCTTT